The subject of this entry is one T cell receptor (beta chain). Sequence at one end of the junction differs from germline and may be a read error. The data belong to a study of regulatory T cells in long-lasting Graves disease. Germline V CDR1 and CDR2: SGHTA, FQGNSA. The CDR3 runs 15 residues. CDR3 regions were amplified by Arm-PCR using iRepertoire HTBI primers to build TCR beta libraries. TCRdb redid the calling of the multiplex PCR reads with MiXCR, one entry per CDR3 protein. The sample consists of 200,000 to 300,000 distinct CDR3 sequences, over 20% of them appearing once. Time point given: newly diagnosed GD, antithyroid drugs for less than 3 months. The TCR library was made from RNA extracted from PBMCs.

The chain carries TRBV7-2 and TRBJ1-4, with 7 bases identical to TRBD1. The clonotype comes from a female donor with Graves disease. Sequenced here: peripheral blood mononuclear cells (PBMCs), sampled at new diagnosis, from a patient treated with antithyroid drugs. The chain's CDR3 is CASRLDREANEKLFF. DNA of the CDR3: TGTGCCAGCAGATTAGACAGGGAAGCTAATGAAAAACTGTTTTTT.